This entry features one TCR beta chain sequence. This CDR3 has 17 residues. V shed 4 bases and J 1 base; nucleotides not matched to a gene: 7. Seattle's enrolled individuals joined amid active infection and were then monitored longitudinally. The sample is drawn from a study of blood T cell repertoires in COVID-19. Sequencing used immunoSEQ multiplex PCR; TCRdb keeps in-frame clones, though not all of them. The data contain 150,000 to 200,000 clones, approximately 80% of them seen just once; the ten biggest clones take up roughly 7.2%. The rearrangement links TRBV23-1 to TRBJ1-2; the match to TRBD1 covers 12 bases. TRBV23-1 is an ORF, and what it does is uncertain. Sequencing was performed on peripheral blood. This clonotype was sampled from a middle-aged woman with COVID-19, enrolled during active disease. CDR3: CASSPGTGGGNNYGYTF. The CDR3 DNA is TGCGCCAGCAGTCCGGGGACAGGGGGCGGCAATAACTATGGCTACACCTTC.